This TCR beta chain was sequenced during a study of long-term antiretroviral therapy in people with HIV. This was the immunoSEQ v3.0 assay at survey level. Method: immunoSEQ multiplex PCR; TCRdb's copy keeps in-frame clones and lacks some. The sample has roughly 42,000 clones, 75% to 90% seen once. Trimming pared 5 bases from V and 6 bases from J, leaving 11 bases between. This CDR3 spans 13 amino acids. Per the germline V gene, CDR1 is MNHEY and CDR2 is SMNVEV (reference sequence). V gene TRBV27 combines with J gene TRBJ2-1; D gene ambiguous. This clonotype was sampled from a woman aged 50 to 65 with HIV. Material: unsorted PBMCs, obtained 3.1 years after starting antiretroviral therapy. Here the CDR3 reads CASSTGPINEQFF. The CDR3 DNA reads TGTGCCAGCAGTACCGGGCCTATCAATGAGCAGTTCTTC.